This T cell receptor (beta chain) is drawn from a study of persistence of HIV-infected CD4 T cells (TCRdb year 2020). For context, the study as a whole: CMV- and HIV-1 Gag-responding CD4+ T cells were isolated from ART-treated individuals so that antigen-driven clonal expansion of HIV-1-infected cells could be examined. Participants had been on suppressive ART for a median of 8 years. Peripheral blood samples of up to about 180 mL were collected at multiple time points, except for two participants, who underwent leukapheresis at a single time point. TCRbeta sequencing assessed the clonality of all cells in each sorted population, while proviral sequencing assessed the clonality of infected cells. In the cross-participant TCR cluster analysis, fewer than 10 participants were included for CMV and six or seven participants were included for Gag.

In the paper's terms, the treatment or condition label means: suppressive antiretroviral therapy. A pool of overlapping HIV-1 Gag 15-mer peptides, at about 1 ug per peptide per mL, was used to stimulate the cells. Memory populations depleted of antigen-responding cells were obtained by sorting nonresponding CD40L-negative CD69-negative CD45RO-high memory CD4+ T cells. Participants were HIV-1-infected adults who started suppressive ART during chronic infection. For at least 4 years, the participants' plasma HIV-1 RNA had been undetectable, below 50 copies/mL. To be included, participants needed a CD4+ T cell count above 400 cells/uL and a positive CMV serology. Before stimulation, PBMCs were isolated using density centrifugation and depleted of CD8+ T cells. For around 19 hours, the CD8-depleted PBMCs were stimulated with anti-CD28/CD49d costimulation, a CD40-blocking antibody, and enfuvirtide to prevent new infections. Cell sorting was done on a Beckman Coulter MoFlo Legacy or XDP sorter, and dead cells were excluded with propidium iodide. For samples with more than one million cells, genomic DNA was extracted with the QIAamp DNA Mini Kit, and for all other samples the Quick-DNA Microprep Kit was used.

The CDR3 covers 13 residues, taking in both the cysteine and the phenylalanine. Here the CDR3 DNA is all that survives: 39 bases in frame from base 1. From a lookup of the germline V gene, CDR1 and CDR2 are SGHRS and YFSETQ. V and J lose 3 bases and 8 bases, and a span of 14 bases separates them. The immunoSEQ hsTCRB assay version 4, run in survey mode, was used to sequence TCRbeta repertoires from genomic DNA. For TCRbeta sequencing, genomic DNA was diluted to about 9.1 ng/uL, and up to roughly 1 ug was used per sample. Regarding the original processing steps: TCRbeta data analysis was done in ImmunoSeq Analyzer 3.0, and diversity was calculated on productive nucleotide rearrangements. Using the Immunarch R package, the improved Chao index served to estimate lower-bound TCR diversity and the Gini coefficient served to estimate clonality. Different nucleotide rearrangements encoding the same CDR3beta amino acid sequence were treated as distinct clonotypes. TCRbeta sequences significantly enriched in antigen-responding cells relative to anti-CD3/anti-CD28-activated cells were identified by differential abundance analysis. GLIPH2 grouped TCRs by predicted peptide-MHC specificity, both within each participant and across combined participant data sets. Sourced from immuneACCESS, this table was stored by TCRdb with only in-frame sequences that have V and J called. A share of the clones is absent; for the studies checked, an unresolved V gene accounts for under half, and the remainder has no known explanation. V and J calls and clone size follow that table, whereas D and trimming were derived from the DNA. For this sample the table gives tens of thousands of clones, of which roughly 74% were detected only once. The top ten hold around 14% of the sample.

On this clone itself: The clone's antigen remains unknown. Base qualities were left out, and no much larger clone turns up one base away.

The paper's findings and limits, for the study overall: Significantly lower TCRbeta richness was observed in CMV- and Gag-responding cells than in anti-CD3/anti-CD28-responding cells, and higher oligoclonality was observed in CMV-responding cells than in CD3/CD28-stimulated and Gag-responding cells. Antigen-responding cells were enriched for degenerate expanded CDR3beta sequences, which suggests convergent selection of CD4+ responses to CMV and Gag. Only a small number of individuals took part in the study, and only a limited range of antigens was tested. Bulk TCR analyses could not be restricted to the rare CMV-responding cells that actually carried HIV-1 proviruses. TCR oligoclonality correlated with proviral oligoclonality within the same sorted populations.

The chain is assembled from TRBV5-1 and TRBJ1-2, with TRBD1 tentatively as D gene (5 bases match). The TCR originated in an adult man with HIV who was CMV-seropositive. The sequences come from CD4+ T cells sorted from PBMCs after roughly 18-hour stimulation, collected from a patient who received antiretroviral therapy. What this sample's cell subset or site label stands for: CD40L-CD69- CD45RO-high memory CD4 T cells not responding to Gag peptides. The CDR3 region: CASSSDSSEGYTF. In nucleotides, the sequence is TGCGCCAGCAGCTCCGACAGCTCGGAGGGCTACACCTTC.